One and the same sample provided the 14 T cell receptor beta chains below, sequenced in a study of blood T cell repertoires in COVID-19. Here immunoSEQ multiplex PCR was the method, and the copy in TCRdb shows in-frame clones only, minus some. In the table there are approximately 120,000 clones, about four fifths of which are singletons. The sample comprised peripheral blood. These receptors came from a human donor in a cohort sampled during active COVID-19.

This clone was counted between two and nine times. The V call is TRBV6-6, the J call TRBJ1-6; D is ambiguous. Germline assignment: CDR1 MNHNY and CDR2 SVGAGI (reference sequence). CDR3 length equals 15 residues. Between the trimmed V and J ends, which lost 8 bases and 6 bases, there was a span of 17 bases. CDR3 coding DNA: TGTGCCAGCTGCGAAGAACCGGACTTTAATTCACCCCTCCACTTT. Protein sequence: CASCEEPDFNSPLHF.

The rearrangement links TRBV11-2 to TRBJ2-7; 13 bases match TRBD2. CDR3 length: 16 amino acids. In germline, CDR1 is SGHAT, CDR2 FQNNGV. V gave up 2 bases and J gave up 2 bases; unmatched junction bases: 3. This CDR3 reads CASSLLTSGGAYEQYF. The CDR3 DNA reads as TGTGCCAGCAGCTTATTAACTAGCGGGGGGGCCTACGAGCAGTACTTC.

The chain combines TRBV6-2 or TRBV6-3 with TRBJ1-1; the match to TRBD1 covers 8 bases. With 4 bases clipped from V and 5 bases from J, the junction kept 6 bases outside the gene matches. Germline loops: CDR1 MNHEY, CDR2 SVGEGT. This CDR3 has 14 residues. CDR3 protein: CASSFHRGITEAFF. Written as DNA, the CDR3 is TGTGCCAGCAGTTTTCACAGGGGGATTACTGAAGCTTTCTTT.

The chain couples TRBV28 to TRBJ2-5, with 11 nucleotides matching TRBD1. Germline CDR1 MDHEN, CDR2 SYDVKM. CDR3 length: 14 amino acids. J was trimmed by 5 bases and V by 7 bases; bases with no gene match: 6. CDR3 amino acids: CASISGTGGETQYF. CDR3 sequence (DNA): TGTGCCAGCATCTCCGGGACAGGGGGGGAGACCCAGTACTTC.

The chain has TRBV7-9 and TRBJ1-1; TRBD1 matches 8 bases. The CDR3 has 14 amino acids. The V and J ends lost 2 bases and 5 bases, in that order; junction bases with no gene match: 4. The germline gives CDR1 SEHNR, CDR2 FQNEAQ (reference sequence). The CDR3 protein is CASSLQGARTEAFF. CDR3 coding DNA: TGTGCCAGCAGCTTACAGGGGGCGCGGACTGAAGCTTTCTTT. Complete variable domain (other parts from reference TRBV7-9 and TRBJ1-1): DTGVSQNPRHKITKRGQNVTFRCDPISEHNRLYWYRQTLGQGPEFLTYFQNEAQLEKSRLLSDRFSAERPKGSFSTLEIQRTEQGDSAMYLCASSLQGARTEAFFGQGTRLTVV.

This clone was observed once. J is TRBJ1-3 and V is TRBV4-3; 8 bases are shared with TRBD1. The ends lost 3 bases at V and 1 base at J; junction bases unmatched: 8. Germline values: CDR1 LGHNA, CDR2 YSLEER. CDR3 length equals 17 residues. Here the CDR3 DNA reads TGCGCCAGCAGCCATTCTCAGGGGGCTGGTTCTGGAAACACCATATATTTT. This gives the protein CASSHSQGAGSGNTIYF.

This chain links TRBV27 with TRBJ2-7, with TRBD2 matching over 9 bases. The V segment lost 3 bases and the J segment 0 bases; nucleotides outside the gene matches: 6. Germline CDR1 and CDR2: MNHEY and SMNVEV (reference sequence). The CDR3 is 16 amino acids. CDR3 DNA: TGTGCCAGCAGTTTCCGGCGGGGGGGCGGCTCCTACGAGCAGTACTTC. This sequence encodes CASSFRRGGGSYEQYF.

V usage is TRBV6-2 or TRBV6-3 and J usage is TRBJ2-1, with 7 bases fitting TRBD1. J was trimmed by 7 bases and V by 4 bases; bases with no gene match: 13. This CDR3 spans 16 amino acids. The germline gives CDR1 MNHEY, CDR2 SVGEGT. The CDR3 loop reads CASSSPLGGRVNEQFF. The CDR3 nucleotides read TGTGCCAGCAGTTCTCCGCTAGGGGGCAGGGTAAATGAGCAGTTCTTC.

The V call is TRBV19, the J call TRBJ1-4; D is uncertain. The CDR3 is made up of 14 amino acids. V dropped 3 bases and J dropped 3 bases, with 8 bases sitting between them. CDR1 and CDR2 from the germline V gene are LNHDA and SQIVND (reference sequence). CDR3 in amino acids: CASSMWQSNEKLFF. The DNA of the CDR3 is TGTGCCAGTAGTATGTGGCAGTCTAATGAAAAACTGTTTTTT.

V and J are TRBV19 and TRBJ1-2; tentative D call: TRBD1 (6 bases). The germline V and J ends were trimmed by 6 bases and 6 bases, with 23 bases remaining between them. This CDR3 comprises 16 residues. Germline V gene data show CDR1 as LNHDA and CDR2 as SQIVND (reference sequence). The CDR3 sequence is CASSRDHLNRANGYTF. In DNA form, the CDR3 reads TGTGCCAGTAGCCGAGATCATTTAAACAGGGCAAATGGCTACACCTTC.

J is TRBJ1-1 and V is TRBV7-8; tentatively, D is TRBD1 (6 bases). The CDR3 consists of 14 residues. V lost 5 bases and J 2 bases, leaving 12 bases between the germline ends. CDR1 is SGHVS and CDR2 is FQNEAQ in the germline V gene. The CDR3 loop reads CASSQGGRNTEAFF. As DNA, the CDR3 is TGTGCCAGCAGCCAAGGGGGTCGTAACACTGAAGCTTTCTTT.

The chain recombines TRBV7-6 with TRBJ2-7; perhaps TRBD2 as D (5 bases). The germline V gene encodes CDR1 SGHVS and CDR2 FNYEAQ. The CDR3 contains 14 residues. V was cut by 5 bases and J by 1 base, with 12 bases left in between. The CDR3 nucleotides read TGTGCCAGCAGCCATCCGGGAAAGTCCTACGAGCAGTACTTC. This sequence encodes CASSHPGKSYEQYF.

The V call is TRBV18, the J call TRBJ2-1, with 7 bases matching TRBD1. The CDR3 sequence is 15 residues long. The V and J ends lost 1 base and 8 bases, in that order; junction bases with no gene match: 8. CDR1 and CDR2 from the germline V gene are KGHSH and LQKENI. This CDR3 reads CASSPRGDRVDEQFF. As DNA, the CDR3 is TGTGCCAGCTCACCACGAGGAGACAGGGTCGATGAGCAGTTCTTC.

The chain links TRBV6-5 to TRBJ2-7; 10 bases fit TRBD1. With V trimmed by 4 bases and J by 1 base, 4 bases remained unmatched. This CDR3 is built from 15 residues. Looked up from germline, CDR1 is MNHEY and CDR2 is SVGAGI. CDR3 in amino acids: CASSSDRGRSYEQYF. The DNA of the CDR3 is TGTGCCAGCAGTTCCGACAGGGGGCGTTCCTACGAGCAGTACTTC.